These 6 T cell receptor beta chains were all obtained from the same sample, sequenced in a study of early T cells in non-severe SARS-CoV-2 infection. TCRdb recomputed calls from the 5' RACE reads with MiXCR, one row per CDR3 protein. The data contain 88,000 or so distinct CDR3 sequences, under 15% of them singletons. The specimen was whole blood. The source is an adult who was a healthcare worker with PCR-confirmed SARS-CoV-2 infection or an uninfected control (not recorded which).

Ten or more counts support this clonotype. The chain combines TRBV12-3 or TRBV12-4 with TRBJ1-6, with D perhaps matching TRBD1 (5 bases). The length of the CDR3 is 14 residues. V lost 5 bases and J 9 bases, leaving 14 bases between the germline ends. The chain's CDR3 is CASSPGLGRSPLHF. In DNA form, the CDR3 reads TGTGCCAGCAGTCCAGGGCTGGGACGTTCACCCCTCCACTTT.

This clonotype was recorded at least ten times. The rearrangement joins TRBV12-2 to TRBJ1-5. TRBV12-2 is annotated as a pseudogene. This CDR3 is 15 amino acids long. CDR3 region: CASRLPRGSNQPQHF. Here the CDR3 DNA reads TGTGCAAGTCGCTTACCCCGCGGTAGCAATCAGCCCCAGCATTTT.

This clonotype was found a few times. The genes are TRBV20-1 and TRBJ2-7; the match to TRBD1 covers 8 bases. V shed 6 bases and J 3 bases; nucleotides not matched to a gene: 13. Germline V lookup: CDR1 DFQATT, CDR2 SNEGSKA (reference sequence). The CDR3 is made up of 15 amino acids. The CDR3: CSATTDRGKGYEQYF. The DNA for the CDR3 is TGCAGTGCGACCACCGACAGGGGAAAAGGCTACGAGCAGTACTTC.

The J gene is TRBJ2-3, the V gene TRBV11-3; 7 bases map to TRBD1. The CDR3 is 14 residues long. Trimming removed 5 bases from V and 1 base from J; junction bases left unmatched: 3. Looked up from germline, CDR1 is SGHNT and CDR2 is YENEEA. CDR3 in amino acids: CASSPGTGTDTQYF. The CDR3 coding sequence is TGTGCCAGCAGCCCCGGGACAGGCACAGATACGCAGTATTTT.

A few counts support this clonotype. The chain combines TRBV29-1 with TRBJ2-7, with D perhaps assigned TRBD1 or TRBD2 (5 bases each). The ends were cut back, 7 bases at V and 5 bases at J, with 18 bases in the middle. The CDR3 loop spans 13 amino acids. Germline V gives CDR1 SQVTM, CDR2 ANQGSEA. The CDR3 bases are TGCAGCGACCGGACTCGGAAGGGGAACGAGCAGTACTTC. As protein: CSDRTRKGNEQYF.

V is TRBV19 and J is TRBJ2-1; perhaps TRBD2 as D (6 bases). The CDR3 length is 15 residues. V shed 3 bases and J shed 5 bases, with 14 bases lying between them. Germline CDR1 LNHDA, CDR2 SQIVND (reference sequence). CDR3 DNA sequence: TGTGCCAGTAGTATTAGGGCGGGGCCTCACAATGAGCAGTTCTTC. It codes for CASSIRAGPHNEQFF.